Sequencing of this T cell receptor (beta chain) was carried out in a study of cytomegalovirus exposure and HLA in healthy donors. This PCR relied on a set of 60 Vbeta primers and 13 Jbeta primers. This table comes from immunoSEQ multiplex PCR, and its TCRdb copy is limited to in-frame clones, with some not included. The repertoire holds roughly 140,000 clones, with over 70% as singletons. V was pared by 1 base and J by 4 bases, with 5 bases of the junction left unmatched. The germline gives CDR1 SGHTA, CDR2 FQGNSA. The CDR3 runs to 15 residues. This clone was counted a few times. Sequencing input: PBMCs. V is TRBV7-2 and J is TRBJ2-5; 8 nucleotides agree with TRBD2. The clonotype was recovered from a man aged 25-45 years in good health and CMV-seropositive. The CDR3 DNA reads TGTGCCAGCAGCTTAGGGGGACTAGGAATAGAGACCCAGTACTTC. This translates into CASSLGGLGIETQYF.